This TCR beta chain was captured by sequencing in a study of control samples from healthy donors and cancer patients. Data came from immunoSEQ multiplex PCR; TCRdb stores just in-frame clones and leaves some out. Of about 160,000 clones in the sample, approximately 93% are singletons; the top ten hold 7.5% to 8.5%. This clonotype originated in a woman in her thirties or forties in good health. Material for sequencing was blood.

Here the CDR3 reads CASSRTFYNEQFF. As DNA, the CDR3 is TGCGCCAGCAGTAGGACCTTCTACAATGAGCAGTTCTTC. The gene calls are TRBV10-2 and TRBJ2-1; no definite D call. Germline V gives CDR1 WSHSY, CDR2 SAAADI. The CDR3 runs to 13 residues. V lost 5 bases to trimming and J lost 3 bases, with 8 bases between them.